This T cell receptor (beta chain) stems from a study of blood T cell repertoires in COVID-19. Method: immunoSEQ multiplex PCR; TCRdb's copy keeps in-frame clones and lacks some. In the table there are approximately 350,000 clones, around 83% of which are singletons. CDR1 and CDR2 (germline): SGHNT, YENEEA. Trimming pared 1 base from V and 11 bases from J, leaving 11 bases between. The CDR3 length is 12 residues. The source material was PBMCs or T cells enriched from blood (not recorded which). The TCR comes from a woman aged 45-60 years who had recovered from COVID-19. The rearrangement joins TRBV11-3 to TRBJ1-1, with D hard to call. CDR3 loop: CASSLVLGAAFF. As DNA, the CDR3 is TGTGCCAGCAGCTTAGTACTCGGTGCCGCTTTCTTT.